This paragraph covers one TCR beta chain sequence. With V trimmed by 5 bases and J by 5 bases, 5 bases remained unmatched. The CDR3 has 14 amino acids. Germline CDR1 reads LNHDA; CDR2 reads SQIVND (reference sequence). Profiling relied on immunoSEQ multiplex PCR, and the TCRdb table lists in-frame clones only, not all of them. The sample contains 200,000 to 250,000 clones, roughly 79% of which appear only once. This entry comes from a study of blood T cell repertoires in COVID-19. Across the study: The United States, Italy and Spain were the sources of the acute and convalescent COVID-19 samples. T cells, B-cell-depleted T cells, or PBMCs provided the cDNA or gDNA that served as material.

The chain is built from TRBV19 and TRBJ1-4; 7 nucleotides agree with TRBD1. Sequencing used PBMCs or T cells enriched from blood (not recorded which). The clonotype originates from a woman in her 50s with acute COVID-19. The CDR3, as DNA: TGTGCCAGTAGTGTACAGGGGATAAATGAAAAACTGTTTTTT. Its protein is CASSVQGINEKLFF. The complete variable domain, with remaining parts taken from reference TRBV19 and TRBJ1-4, reads DGGITQSPKYLFRKEGQNVTLSCEQNLNHDAMYWYRQDPGQGLRLIYYSQIVNDFQKGDIAEGYSVSREKKESFPLTVTSAQKNPTAFYLCASSVQGINEKLFFGSGTQLSVL.